One sample yielded the 32 T cell receptor beta chains listed below, sequenced in a study of metastatic and nonmetastatic thyroid tumors. Each patient came to thyroid surgery without any prior treatment (of any kind). MiXCR re-clonotyped the PCR reads for TCRdb. The data contain under 55,000 clones, approximately 15% of them singletons. Sequencing used blood. Every receptor here comes from a female donor with papillary thyroid cancer or a benign thyroid nodule (not recorded which). Some clones in this sample may be carry-over from other donors' samples.

This clone was observed many times. The V and J genes are TRBV7-6 and TRBJ2-1; no reliable D call. V lost 5 bases, J lost 5 bases, and 16 bases lay in between. CDR3 length equals 15 residues. Germline values: CDR1 SGHVS, CDR2 FNYEAQ. The CDR3 coding sequence is TGTGCCAGCAGCCAACCGGGTTTAGGAAACAATGAGCAGTTCTTC. The encoded protein is CASSQPGLGNNEQFF.

This clone showed up many times. The chain couples TRBV5-1 to TRBJ2-2; D gene ambiguous. Looked up from germline, CDR1 is SGHRS and CDR2 is YFSETQ. Trimming removed 2 bases at V and 2 bases at J, with 7 bases between. CDR3 length equals 14 residues. The CDR3: CASSFNLNTGELFF. CDR3 nucleotide sequence: TGCGCCAGCAGCTTCAACCTCAACACCGGGGAGCTGTTTTTT.

This clone has at least ten counts. The chain combines TRBV5-4 with TRBJ2-5; D ambiguous. Per the germline V gene, CDR1 is SGHNT and CDR2 is YYREEE (reference sequence). The CDR3 sequence is 14 residues long. Between the trimmed V and J ends, which lost 0 bases and 2 bases, there was a span of 8 bases. The CDR3: CASSLGPGQETQYF. CDR3 nucleotides: TGTGCCAGCAGCTTGGGGCCAGGACAAGAGACCCAGTACTTC.

Turning to this clone: One junction end does not reproduce the germline sequence, and a read error may be involved. V and J are TRBV5-1 and TRBJ2-5; 9 nucleotides match TRBD2. The CDR3 consists of 15 residues. Germline assignment: CDR1 SGHRS and CDR2 YFSETQ. CDR3 DNA sequence: TGCGCCAGCAGATTGGCAGGACTAGCGTCTGAGACCCAGTACTTC. This gives the protein CASRLAGLASETQYF.

The J gene is TRBJ2-3, the V gene TRBV3-1, with a possible D match to TRBD2 (5 bases). Looked up from germline, CDR1 is LGHDT and CDR2 is YNNKEL (reference sequence). Trimming cost V 2 bases and J 3 bases, with 12 bases left between them. The CDR3 is 15 residues long. Here the CDR3 DNA reads TGTGCCAGCAGCCAATCGGGCGGGCCAACAGATACGCAGTATTTT. Residues: CASSQSGGPTDTQYF.

This clone rates as medium-sized (0.01 to 0.1%). The rearrangement links TRBV3-1 to TRBJ2-7, with 9 bases that match TRBD2. This CDR3 contains 16 residues. The junction had 14 bases not matched to a gene; V was cut back by 4 bases and J by 7 bases. Germline V lookup: CDR1 LGHDT, CDR2 YNNKEL (reference sequence). The CDR3 region is CASSPGLAPIGEEQYF. In DNA, the CDR3 is TGTGCCAGCAGCCCGGGACTAGCCCCTATCGGGGAGGAGCAGTACTTC.

This clone was seen a handful of times. CDR3 loop: CASNRQLGEGNGYEQYF. CDR3 DNA sequence: TGTGCCAGTAACCGCCAGCTAGGGGAAGGTAACGGCTACGAGCAGTACTTC. The V and J genes are TRBV28 and TRBJ2-7; the D gene is possibly TRBD1 (5 bases). The CDR3 loop spans 17 amino acids. Germline V CDR1 and CDR2: MDHEN, SYDVKM. V lost 9 bases and J lost 3, with 27 bases in between. Full variable domain (remainder filled in from reference TRBV28 and TRBJ2-7): DVKVTQSSRYLVKRTGEKVFLECVQDMDHENMFWYRQDPGLGLRLIYFSYDVKMKEKGDIPEGYSVSREKKERFSLILESASTNQTSMYLCASNRQLGEGNGYEQYFGPGTRLTVT.

This clone was counted many times. The V call is TRBV14, the J call TRBJ2-7; D uncertain. The CDR3 totals 12 residues. Germline values: CDR1 SGHDN, CDR2 FVKESK. V was cut by 5 bases and J by 3 bases, with 8 bases left in between. In DNA form, the CDR3 reads TGTGCCAGCAGCACAGAGAACTACGAGCAGTACTTC. It specifies CASSTENYEQYF.

This clone showed up many times. A much larger clone differs from this one at a single base, so this may be a read error. The chain is built from TRBV28 and TRBJ2-1; D is perhaps TRBD2 (6 bases). Trimming took 2 bases from V and 9 from J, leaving 8 bases between them. The CDR3 runs to 12 residues. Per germline, CDR1 MDHEN and CDR2 SYDVKM. CDR3 bases: TGTGCCAGCAGTTTAGGGGGAGGTGAGCAGTTCTTC. Amino acid sequence: CASSLGGGEQFF. Variable domain in full (rest from reference TRBV28 and TRBJ2-1): DVKVTQSSRYLVKRTGEKVFLECVQDMDHENMFWYRQDPGLGLRLIYFSYDVKMKEKGDIPEGYSVSREKKERFSLILESASTNQTSMYLCASSLGGGEQFFGPGTRLTVL.

This clone was found many times. V gene TRBV19 combines with J gene TRBJ2-3, with D perhaps TRBD2 (5 bases). This CDR3 has 14 residues. Looked up from germline, CDR1 is LNHDA and CDR2 is SQIVND (reference sequence). Trimming removed 3 bases at V and 3 bases at J, with 10 bases between. This CDR3 is CASSIERGTDTQYF. The DNA for the CDR3 is TGTGCCAGTAGTATCGAGCGAGGGACAGATACGCAGTATTTT.

This clone appeared many times. This chain connects TRBV12-3 or TRBV12-4 to TRBJ1-5; 9 positions agree with TRBD1. Trimming at V came to 3 bases and at J to 4 bases, leaving 7 bases not matched to a gene. The CDR3 is 16 residues long. The DNA of the CDR3 is TGTGCCAGCAGTTTTCCCCACGGGACAGGGAATCAGCCCCAGCATTTT. Translating it yields CASSFPHGTGNQPQHF.

This clone was counted ten times or more. J is TRBJ2-7 and V is TRBV19; D might be TRBD2 (6 bases). V lost 7 bases and J 0 bases, leaving 13 bases between the germline ends. CDR3 length: 14 amino acids. Germline lookup yields CDR1 LNHDA and CDR2 SQIVND (reference sequence). This CDR3 reads CASTPGLGSYEQYF. CDR3 nucleotide sequence: TGTGCCAGTACCCCGGGACTGGGCTCCTACGAGCAGTACTTC.

Note on this clone: Germline and junction disagree at one end, which may indicate a read error. CDR3 protein: CASSSQYQHYF. CDR3 in DNA: TGTGCCAGCAGTTCCCAGTACCAGCATTACTTC. The V call is TRBV6-8, the J call TRBJ2-7; no definite D call. The germline gives CDR1 MNHGY, CDR2 SAAAGT. This CDR3 comprises 11 residues.

This clone was recorded at least ten times. The chain joins TRBV2 to TRBJ2-7; D remains ambiguous. V was pared by 4 bases and J by 0 bases, with 10 bases between. The CDR3 covers 14 residues. Germline values: CDR1 SNHLY, CDR2 FYNNEI. The CDR3 region has the DNA TGTGCCAGCAGTGGATTAGGCAACTCCTACGAGCAGTACTTC. Translating it yields CASSGLGNSYEQYF. The full variable domain, completed using reference TRBV2 and TRBJ2-7, is EPEVTQTPSHQVTQMGQEVILRCVPISNHLYFYWYRQILGQKVEFLVSFYNNEISEKSEIFDDQFSVERPDGSNFTLKIRSTKLEDSAMYFCASSGLGNSYEQYFGPGTRLTVT.

This clone appeared a few times. The chain recombines TRBV6-1 with TRBJ1-5; a weak D match, TRBD1 (6 bases). The CDR3 loop spans 15 amino acids. Between the trimmed V and J ends, which lost 8 bases and 1 base, there was a span of 15 bases. Germline values: CDR1 MNHNS, CDR2 SASEGT. For the CDR3, the DNA is TGTGCCAGCGGTCGACAGGCATACAGCAATCAGCCCCAGCATTTT. This encodes CASGRQAYSNQPQHF.

In its sample, this clone was seen a few times. The chain combines TRBV10-1 with TRBJ1-2, with D tentatively TRBD1 (5 bases). From germline, CDR1 is WNHNN and CDR2 SYGVQD (reference sequence). The CDR3 is made up of 16 amino acids. The V end was cut by 10 bases, the J end by 7 bases, with 28 bases between. DNA of the CDR3: TGCGCCACCATCCTAGGGAGTCGCAGGGCCCCTCGTGGCTACACCTTC. This sequence encodes CATILGSRRAPRGYTF.

This clone was counted at least ten times. The rearrangement uses TRBV7-2 and TRBJ2-1; 11 positions agree with TRBD2. Trimming at V came to 2 bases and at J to 9 bases, leaving 6 bases not matched to a gene. The CDR3 length is 15 residues. CDR1 SGHTA and CDR2 FQGNSA come from the germline V gene. CDR3: CASSLIPSGRSEQFF. The CDR3 DNA is TGTGCCAGCAGCTTAATCCCTAGCGGGAGGAGTGAGCAGTTCTTC.

This clone was counted ten times or more. The chain uses TRBV12-3 or TRBV12-4 and TRBJ2-2, with 9 bases matching TRBD2. The CDR3 consists of 15 residues. V shed 1 base, J shed 3 bases, and the junction held 0 bases outside the gene matches. Here the CDR3 reads CASSLGTSDTGELFF. CDR3 bases: TGTGCCAGCAGTTTAGGGACTAGCGACACCGGGGAGCTGTTTTTT.

This clone was seen more than once but under ten times. Since a much larger clone is just one base distant, this may be a read error. The chain combines TRBV6-6 with TRBJ2-5, with D possibly matching TRBD2 (6 bases). CDR1 is MNHNY, CDR2 SVGAGI, per germline (reference sequence). This CDR3 contains 15 residues. V lost 2 bases, J lost 9 bases, and 19 bases lay in between. CDR3 region: CASSYAPLVREAQYF. CDR3 nucleotides: TGTGCCAGCAGTTACGCCCCGTTAGTAAGGGAGGCCCAGTACTTC.

This clone has at least ten counts. The chain carries TRBV20-1 and TRBJ2-7; 8 bases line up with TRBD2. The CDR3 extends over 16 amino acids. V lost 3 bases and J lost 0; bases outside the gene matches: 10. Germline CDR1 DFQATT, CDR2 SNEGSKA (reference sequence). CDR3 residues: CSARPLTSGDSYEQYF. In DNA, the CDR3 is TGCAGTGCTAGGCCCCTTACTAGCGGAGACTCCTACGAGCAGTACTTC.

This clone was counted ten times or more. This sample includes further DNA sequences coding for the same CDR3. The chain joins TRBV24-1 to TRBJ2-3, with D possibly being TRBD1 or TRBD2 (6 bases each). V shed 0 bases and J shed 14 bases, with 17 bases lying between them. Germline lookup yields CDR1 KGHDR and CDR2 SFDVKD. The CDR3 totals 14 residues. The CDR3 sequence: CATSDLQGGTKRYF. CDR3 coding DNA: TGTGCCACCAGTGATTTGCAGGGCGGGACAAAGCGGTATTTT.

This clone is labeled medium-sized. The chain recombines TRBV20-1 with TRBJ1-6; 10 nucleotides match TRBD1. Looked up from germline, CDR1 is DFQATT and CDR2 is SNEGSKA (reference sequence). The V gene end was trimmed by 1 base and the J gene end by 7 bases; junction bases not matched to a gene: 7. This CDR3 is 16 amino acids long. Here the CDR3 DNA reads TGCAGTGCTAGAGGGCCGGGACAGGGGCCGAATTCACCCCTCCACTTT. Protein: CSARGPGQGPNSPLHF.

This clone was seen many times. The chain links TRBV2 to TRBJ2-2, with D unclear. This CDR3 contains 12 residues. V was shortened by 6 bases and J by 5 bases, with 7 bases between the two germline ends. Per germline, CDR1 SNHLY and CDR2 FYNNEI. CDR3 sequence: CASRKQTGELFF. The CDR3 coding sequence is TGTGCCAGCAGGAAACAGACCGGGGAGCTGTTTTTT.

There are many counts of this clone. CDR3 protein: CASSFPVNTEAFF. In DNA form, the CDR3 reads TGTGCCAGCAGCTTCCCCGTGAACACTGAAGCTTTCTTT. The chain uses TRBV5-8 and TRBJ1-1; no firm D call. The CDR3 runs to 13 residues. V was pared by 2 bases and J by 0 bases, with 5 bases between. Germline V gene data show CDR1 as SGHTS and CDR2 as YDEGEE.

In its sample, this clone was seen many times. The chain uses TRBV7-2 and TRBJ2-1; the match to TRBD1 covers 9 bases. The V segment lost 1 base and the J segment 9 bases; nucleotides outside the gene matches: 10. Germline V gene lookup returns CDR1 SGHTA and CDR2 FQGNSA. The CDR3 runs to 16 residues. As DNA, the CDR3 is TGTGCCAGCAGCTTAGTCGTGTGGGACAGGGAGGGTGAGCAGTTCTTC. This codes for CASSLVVWDREGEQFF.

This clone was recorded a few times. Just one base apart from a much larger clone, this may be a read error. The gene calls are TRBV6-1 and TRBJ1-1; unclear D gene. The V and J ends lost 3 bases and 1 base respectively, with 0 bases between them. This CDR3 has 11 residues. The germline gives CDR1 MNHNS, CDR2 SASEGT. The CDR3, as DNA: TGTGCCAGCAGTGAGAACACTGAAGCTTTCTTT. Translated: CASSENTEAFF.

This chain links TRBV2 with TRBJ1-5; D remains ambiguous. CDR3 length: 16 amino acids. V dropped 10 bases and J dropped 0 bases, with 19 bases sitting between them. Per the germline V gene, CDR1 is SNHLY and CDR2 is FYNNEI. The CDR3 DNA is TGTGCCAACACCTCGTACCGCCTCTATAGCAATCAGCCCCAGCATTTT. Its protein is CANTSYRLYSNQPQHF. Full variable domain (missing parts from reference TRBV2 and TRBJ1-5): EPEVTQTPSHQVTQMGQEVILRCVPISNHLYFYWYRQILGQKVEFLVSFYNNEISEKSEIFDDQFSVERPDGSNFTLKIRSTKLEDSAMYFCANTSYRLYSNQPQHFGDGTRLSIL.

This clone was recorded at least ten times. V gene TRBV6-1 combines with J gene TRBJ2-7; 7 bases are a match to TRBD1. Germline V gene data show CDR1 as MNHNS and CDR2 as SASEGT. The junction had 8 bases not matched to a gene; V was cut back by 5 bases and J by 4 bases. The CDR3 sequence is 14 residues long. CDR3 loop: CASSPGTDAYEQYF. The CDR3 bases are TGTGCCAGCAGTCCCGGGACAGATGCTTACGAGCAGTACTTC.

This clone was picked up many times. The chain is built from TRBV12-3 or TRBV12-4 and TRBJ1-6; D is ambiguous. The CDR3 loop spans 13 amino acids. The V and J ends lost 6 bases and 6 bases respectively, with 9 bases between them. Here the CDR3 DNA reads TGTGCCAGCAGGCCAGAGGGTAATTCACCCCTCCACTTT. This translates into CASRPEGNSPLHF.

This clone appeared many times. This chain links TRBV28 with TRBJ1-2; unclear D gene. The V and J ends lost 6 bases and 7 bases respectively, with 12 bases between them. Germline values: CDR1 MDHEN, CDR2 SYDVKM. The CDR3 extends over 12 amino acids. The CDR3 DNA reads as TGTGCCAGCAGACTACTGACAAGTGGCTACACCTTC. It specifies CASRLLTSGYTF.

A few counts support this clone. A much more abundant neighbour one base away suggests this may be a read error. This sequence joins TRBV20-1 and TRBJ1-5; D unresolved. The CDR3 consists of 14 residues. Trimming removed 6 bases from V and 11 bases from J, with 23 bases in between. Germline assignment: CDR1 DFQATT and CDR2 SNEGSKA (reference sequence). CDR3: CSAALRVSRESQHF. The CDR3, as DNA: TGCAGTGCGGCCCTCCGGGTATCGAGGGAGTCCCAGCATTTT.

The rearrangement uses TRBV19 and TRBJ2-1; 7 nucleotides match TRBD2. This CDR3 is 17 amino acids long. The germline V gene encodes CDR1 LNHDA and CDR2 SQIVND (reference sequence). Trimming took 6 bases from V and 3 from J; bases not matched to a gene: 14. CDR3 protein: CASSDSGLRHLYNEQFF. CDR3 DNA sequence: TGTGCCAGTAGCGACTCGGGACTACGACACCTCTACAATGAGCAGTTCTTC.